The T cell receptor (beta chain) under discussion was sequenced for a study of T-cell reconstitution after alpha-beta-depleted transplantation in children. TCRbeta library preparation incorporated unique molecular identifiers. TCRdb independently ran MiXCR on the PCR reads; one entry per CDR3 protein. The sample contains 500,000 to 750,000 distinct CDR3 sequences, 27% of which appear only once. V was clipped by 5 bases and J by 3 bases; unmatched bases: 4. This CDR3 comprises 14 residues. Germline V CDR1 and CDR2: GTSNPN, SVGIG (reference sequence). This material consisted of PBMCs, taken before TCRalphabeta/CD19-depleted stem cell transplant. This TCR was sampled from a boy in the first two years of life with Wiskott-Aldrich syndrome, due to receive a stem cell transplant. V is TRBV30 and J is TRBJ2-7, with 13 bases identical to TRBD2. CDR3 bases: TGTGCCTGGGGGCGACTAGCGGGAGGCTACGAGCAGTACTTC. This encodes CAWGRLAGGYEQYF.